A selection of T cell receptor beta chains follows, all from one sample in a study of resident and recirculating memory T cells in vitiligo. Here immunoSEQ multiplex PCR was the method, and the copy in TCRdb shows in-frame clones only, minus some. Of 60,000 to 80,000 clones in the sample, roughly 90% are singletons; the top ten hold around 4.6%. Sequenced: blood. The origin of the receptors is a male donor with vitiligo. The CDR3 runs from the conserved cysteine through the conserved F or W. Fields, in order: V gene, D gene, CDR3 length, clone size, J gene, CDR3 DNA, CDR3 protein. The D gene is left open where the match is weak. The size entry is marked missing in some rows and otherwise reads once, few, many or a size class.

TRBV10-3	-	15	-	TRBJ2-7	TGTGCCATCAGTGGTACAGGGAAATCTTCCTACGAGCAGTACTTC	CAISGTGKSSYEQYF
TRBV4-3	-	16	-	TRBJ2-7	TGCGCCAGCAGCCAAGGACAGGCCAATGGGGCCTACGAGCAGTACTTC	CASSQGQANGAYEQYF
TRBV7-2	-	12	-	TRBJ1-5	TGTGCCAGCAGGCAGGGCAATCAGCCCCAGCATTTT	CASRQGNQPQHF
TRBV7-9	-	13	-	TRBJ1-5	TGTGCCAGCAGCTGGGGGCTGGGTCAGCCCCAGCATTTT	CASSWGLGQPQHF
TRBV5-1	-	14	once	TRBJ1-6	TGCGCCAGCAGCTTGCCCCGGGATAATTCACCCCTCCACTTT	CASSLPRDNSPLHF
TRBV9	-	13	-	TRBJ2-3	TGTGCCAGCAGCGGGGACTGGCAAGATACGCAGTATTTT	CASSGDWQDTQYF
TRBV5-8	TRBD1	14	-	TRBJ1-2	TGTGCCATGGTTGACAGGGGCGCCTTCTATGGCTACACCTTC	CAMVDRGAFYGYTF
TRBV7-3	-	13	-	TRBJ2-5	TGTGCCAGCAGCCAGGGACAAGAAGAGACCCAGTACTTC	CASSQGQEETQYF
TRBV7-2	TRBD1	16	-	TRBJ1-2	TGTGCCAGCAGCTCCCCGGACAGGGGCCTGCTGTATGGCTACACCTTC	CASSSPDRGLLYGYTF
TRBV6-5	TRBD1	15	-	TRBJ1-2	TGTGCCAGCAGTTACGGGAAGGACAGGGTGGGAGGCTACACCTTC	CASSYGKDRVGGYTF
TRBV11-1	-	15	-	TRBJ1-5	TGTGCCAGCAGCCCAGGGAGGGTAAGCAATCAGCCCCAGCATTTT	CASSPGRVSNQPQHF
TRBV28	-	12	-	TRBJ2-7	TGTGCCAGCAGTTTGTCTGAGGGCGAGCAGTACTTC	CASSLSEGEQYF
TRBV27	-	13	once	TRBJ1-2	TGTGCCAGCTCGACAATTCCCCGCTATGGCTACACCTTC	CASSTIPRYGYTF
TRBV6-6	TRBD1	15	-	TRBJ1-2	TGTGCCAGCAGTTCACCGACAGGGGAAAGCTATGGCTACACCTTC	CASSSPTGESYGYTF
TRBV5-4	TRBD1	14	-	TRBJ2-7	TGTGCCAGCAGCTGGGGACAGGGGCACTACGAGCAGTACTTC	CASSWGQGHYEQYF
TRBV6-4	TRBD1	14	-	TRBJ1-2	TGTGCCAGCAGTCCCGGACAGGGGACCTATGGCTACACCTTC	CASSPGQGTYGYTF
TRBV7-2	-	13	-	TRBJ2-5	TGTGCCAGCAGGCCAGGGGTGCAAGAGACCCAGTACTTC	CASRPGVQETQYF
TRBV5-1	-	13	once	TRBJ1-2	TGCGCCAGCAGCTTGACCAGGGATGGCGGCTACACCTTC	CASSLTRDGGYTF
TRBV5-3	TRBD2	16	-	TRBJ2-4	TGTGCCAGAAGCGCACTAGCGGGGGGGCTTAGGTGCATTCAGTACTTC	CARSALAGGLRCIQYF
TRBV28	-	12	-	TRBJ1-2	TGTGCCAGCAGGATTCGGGGGTACGGCTACACCTTC	CASRIRGYGYTF
TRBV6-5	TRBD1	16	-	TRBJ1-4	TGTGCCAGCAGTTACAGGGGGCGTGGGGATAATGAAAAACTGTTTTTT	CASSYRGRGDNEKLFF
TRBV19	-	12	few	TRBJ2-7	TGTGCCAGTAGTTCTTACAGGGACGAGCAGTACTTC	CASSSYRDEQYF
TRBV7-2	TRBD1	15	few	TRBJ1-5	TGTGCCAGCAGCCCCCGACAGGGTGGGGGTCAGCCCCAGCATTTT	CASSPRQGGGQPQHF
TRBV2	-	15	-	TRBJ1-4	TGTGCCAGCACTAGAGCGGGGGGCGTTTATGAAAAACTGTTTTTT	CASTRAGGVYEKLFF
TRBV15	-	14	once	TRBJ1-5	TGTGCCACCAGGGGGACATTTAGCAATCAGCCCCAGCATTTT	CATRGTFSNQPQHF
TRBV10-1	-	17	-	TRBJ2-2	TGCGCCAGCAGACCCCATCTCCACAGGGCGCACACCGGGGAGCTGTTTTTT	CASRPHLHRAHTGELFF
TRBV7-9	-	13	-	TRBJ1-2	TGTGCCAGCAGCTTAACCGGGATCGATGGCTACACCTTC	CASSLTGIDGYTF
TRBV9	-	18	once	TRBJ2-3	TGTGCCAGCAGCGTAGTATGTAGGTCGGCGGCGTGGGCAGATACGCAGTATTTT	CASSVVCRSAAWADTQYF
TRBV28	-	12	-	TRBJ1-2	TGTGCCAGTTCACAGGGTAACTATGGCTACACCTTC	CASSQGNYGYTF
TRBV7-3	TRBD2	16	-	TRBJ2-1	TGTGCCAGCAGCTTACGGCCTAGCGGGGGGGCGAGTGAGCAGTTCTTC	CASSLRPSGGASEQFF
TRBV2	-	15	-	TRBJ2-5	TGTGCCAGCAGTCGACGCGGTCCTTTCCAAGAGACCCAGTACTTC	CASSRRGPFQETQYF
TRBV6-5	TRBD2	13	-	TRBJ2-7	TGTGCCAGCAGACTAGCGGCGTCCTACGAGCAGTACTTC	CASRLAASYEQYF
TRBV9	-	15	-	TRBJ2-7	TGTGCCAGCAGCCCTAGTCTGACCGCGCCCTACGAGCAGTACTTC	CASSPSLTAPYEQYF
TRBV4-3	TRBD2	15	-	TRBJ2-3	TGCGCCAGCAGCGCTAGACTAGCCCTCACAGATACGCAGTATTTT	CASSARLALTDTQYF
TRBV5-4	TRBD1	15	few	TRBJ1-3	TGTGCCGCCTCGGACAGGCGCAACTCTGGAAACACCATATATTTT	CAASDRRNSGNTIYF
TRBV7-9	-	16	-	TRBJ1-4	TGTGCCAGCAGCCCAACGCAGGGAGGAGTTGATGAAAAACTGTTTTTT	CASSPTQGGVDEKLFF
TRBV5-1	-	13	-	TRBJ1-2	TGCGCCAGCAGCTTGTGGGACACCTATGGCTACACCTTC	CASSLWDTYGYTF
TRBV18	-	13	-	TRBJ1-2	TGTGCCAGCTCACCATCGGGGTTGGATGGCCACACCTTC	CASSPSGLDGHTF
TRBV27	TRBD2	18	-	TRBJ2-3	TGTGCCAGCAGTTCCGACGTTAGCGGGGGGGGATACACAGATACGCAGTATTTT	CASSSDVSGGGYTDTQYF
TRBV7-9	-	15	once	TRBJ2-7	TGTGCCAGCAGCTCCTTCTTGGGACAAAGCTACGAGCAGTACTTC	CASSSFLGQSYEQYF